Each of the 15 T cell receptor beta chains below was sequenced from the same sample in a study of blood T cell repertoires in COVID-19. Method: immunoSEQ multiplex PCR; TCRdb's copy keeps in-frame clones and lacks some. The sample comprises hundreds of thousands of clones, around 89% of which are singletons, and around 1.1% rests with the top ten. Sequenced material: PBMCs or T cells enriched from blood (not recorded which). All receptors derive from a man between 25 and 39 years old who had recovered from COVID-19.

Notes on this clone: In the same sample, other DNA sequences code for this CDR3. The chain joins TRBV18 to TRBJ2-5; no definite D call. The CDR3 sequence is 13 residues long. The germline CDR1 and CDR2 sequences are KGHSH and LQKENI. Between the trimmed V and J ends, which lost 0 bases and 4 bases, there was a span of 6 bases. CDR3 in DNA: TGTGCCAGCTCACCACCATCGGGAGAGACCCAGTACTTC. Translating gives CASSPPSGETQYF.

This sequence joins TRBV4-2 and TRBJ2-2; TRBD2 matches 10 bases. CDR3 length: 17 amino acids. V gave up 0 bases and J gave up 5 bases; unmatched junction bases: 6. From germline, CDR1 is LGHNA and CDR2 YNFKEQ. For the CDR3, the DNA is TGTGCCAGCAGCCAAGATTCGCTAGCGGGAGATACCGGGGAGCTGTTTTTT. Its protein is CASSQDSLAGDTGELFF.

V and J are TRBV4-1 and TRBJ1-1, with D uncertain. The CDR3 covers 16 residues. V dropped 0 bases and J dropped 3 bases, with 14 bases sitting between them. From germline, CDR1 is MGHRA and CDR2 YSYEKL. The DNA for the CDR3 is TGCGCCAGCAGCCAAGAGCCCGTTCCCCAGGACACTGAAGCTTTCTTT. It yields the protein CASSQEPVPQDTEAFF.

The chain carries TRBV5-1 and TRBJ2-7, with 9 bases that match TRBD2. Trimming took 0 bases from V and 2 from J; bases not matched to a gene: 9. The CDR3 spans 17 residues. The germline gives CDR1 SGHRS, CDR2 YFSETQ. This CDR3 is CASSLVAGGGTPYEQYF. CDR3 in DNA: TGCGCCAGCAGCTTGGTCGCGGGAGGGGGAACGCCCTACGAGCAGTACTTC.

The V call is TRBV18, the J call TRBJ2-3, with D uncertain. Germline V CDR1 and CDR2: KGHSH, LQKENI. CDR3 size: 19 residues. V was trimmed by 1 base and J by 2 bases, leaving 22 bases between them. The CDR3 is CASSPLIGPGDSNTDTQYF. CDR3 DNA: TGTGCCAGCTCACCACTAATTGGGCCAGGTGATTCAAACACAGATACGCAGTATTTT.

The V gene is TRBV4-2, the J gene TRBJ2-5; the match to TRBD2 covers 10 bases. The V gene's germline CDR1 is LGHNA and CDR2 YNFKEQ. The V and J ends lost 2 bases and 0 bases, in that order; junction bases with no gene match: 3. CDR3 length: 16 amino acids. The CDR3 DNA sequence: TGTGCCAGCAGCCAATCGACTAGCGGGTACCAAGAGACCCAGTACTTC. It encodes CASSQSTSGYQETQYF.

The chain is built from TRBV7-9 and TRBJ1-6; D remains unclear. V lost 2 bases and J 5 bases, leaving 4 bases between the germline ends. The CDR3 extends over 13 amino acids. Per the germline V gene, CDR1 is SEHNR and CDR2 is FQNEAQ (reference sequence). The CDR3 reads CASSLQDNSPLHF. CDR3 in DNA: TGTGCCAGCAGCTTACAGGATAATTCACCCCTCCACTTT.

The chain employs TRBV27 and TRBJ1-4; D is uncertain. The length of the CDR3 is 12 residues. Per germline, CDR1 MNHEY and CDR2 SMNVEV (reference sequence). V was shortened by 5 bases and J by 6 bases, with 7 bases between the two germline ends. CDR3 amino acids: CASSPDYEKLFF. The CDR3 DNA reads as TGTGCCAGCAGTCCTGACTATGAAAAACTGTTTTTT.

The V gene is TRBV27, the J gene TRBJ1-2; 7 bases fit TRBD1. The CDR3 length is 15 residues. From germline, CDR1 is MNHEY and CDR2 SMNVEV (reference sequence). Unmatched junction bases numbered 1, after V lost 0 bases and J lost 0 bases. CDR3 amino acids: CASSLSGTANYGYTF. CDR3 in DNA: TGTGCCAGCAGTTTATCTGGGACAGCTAACTATGGCTACACCTTC.

The chain joins TRBV6-6 to TRBJ1-2; 8 positions agree with TRBD1. Germline V gene data show CDR1 as MNHNY and CDR2 as SVGAGI (reference sequence). The length of the CDR3 is 16 residues. The V gene end was trimmed by 6 bases and the J gene end by 6 bases; junction bases not matched to a gene: 15. For the CDR3, the DNA is TGTGCCAGCAGGATCGGACAGGGCCGAGAGAGGGATGGCTACACCTTC. Translated, it gives CASRIGQGRERDGYTF.

J is TRBJ1-2 and V is TRBV5-1, with D possibly TRBD1 on 5 matching bases. The ends were cut back, 3 bases at V and 7 bases at J, with 16 bases in the middle. The CDR3 has 14 residues. Germline CDR1 and CDR2: SGHRS and YFSETQ. CDR3 residues: CASSSTVGPGGYTF. The CDR3 DNA reads as TGCGCCAGCAGCTCAACAGTGGGGCCGGGTGGCTACACCTTC.

This chain links TRBV3-1 (or the pseudogene TRBV3-2) with TRBJ1-5; TRBD1 might be the D (5 bases). CDR3 length: 15 amino acids. V was cut by 5 bases and J by 4 bases, with 15 bases left in between. Germline-derived CDR1 and CDR2 are LGHDT and YNNKEL (reference sequence). The CDR3 region has the DNA TGTGCCAGCAGCACTTCCTCAGGGCCTAATCAGCCCCAGCATTTT. Protein sequence: CASSTSSGPNQPQHF.

The gene calls are TRBV4-1 and TRBJ2-7; D is unresolved. The V end lost 0 bases, the J end lost 6 bases, and 9 bases lay between the germline ends. The CDR3 has 13 residues. Germline V lookup: CDR1 MGHRA, CDR2 YSYEKL. The CDR3 sequence: CASSQDPPVEQYF. The DNA for the CDR3 is TGCGCCAGCAGCCAAGATCCCCCAGTCGAGCAGTACTTC.

The chain links TRBV28 to TRBJ2-5; TRBD1 agrees at 9 bases. J lost 3 bases, V lost 3 bases, and 8 bases had no gene match. Germline CDR1 is MDHEN and CDR2 is SYDVKM. The CDR3 runs 16 residues. The CDR3 here is CASSLAGTGLEETQYF. In DNA form, the CDR3 reads TGTGCCAGCAGTTTGGCCGGGACAGGGTTAGAAGAGACCCAGTACTTC.

The genes are TRBV28 and TRBJ1-3; D is perhaps TRBD1 (5 bases). CDR3 size: 17 residues. Germline V lookup: CDR1 MDHEN, CDR2 SYDVKM. The ends were cut back, 2 bases at V and 0 bases at J, with 14 bases in the middle. The CDR3 loop is CASSLALGGSSGNTIYF. Here the CDR3 DNA reads TGTGCCAGCAGTTTAGCCCTCGGGGGGAGCTCTGGAAACACCATATATTTT.